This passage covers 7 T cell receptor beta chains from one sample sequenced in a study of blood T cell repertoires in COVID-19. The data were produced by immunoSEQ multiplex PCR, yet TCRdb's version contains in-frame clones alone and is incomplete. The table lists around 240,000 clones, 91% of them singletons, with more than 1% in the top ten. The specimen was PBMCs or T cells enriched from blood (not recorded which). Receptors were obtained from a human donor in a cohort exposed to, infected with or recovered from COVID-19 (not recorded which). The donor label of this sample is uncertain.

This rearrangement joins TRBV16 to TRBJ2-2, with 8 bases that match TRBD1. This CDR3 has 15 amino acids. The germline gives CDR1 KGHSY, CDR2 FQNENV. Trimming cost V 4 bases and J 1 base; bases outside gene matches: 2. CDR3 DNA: TGTGCCAGCAGCCCCGGGACAGGGAACACCGGGGAGCTGTTTTTT. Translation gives CASSPGTGNTGELFF.

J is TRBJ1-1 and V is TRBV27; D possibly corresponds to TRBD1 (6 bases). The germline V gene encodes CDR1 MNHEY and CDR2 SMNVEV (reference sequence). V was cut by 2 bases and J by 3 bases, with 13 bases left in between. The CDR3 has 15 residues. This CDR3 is CASSLRDNDYTEAFF. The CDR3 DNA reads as TGTGCCAGCAGTTTACGGGACAACGACTACACTGAAGCTTTCTTT.

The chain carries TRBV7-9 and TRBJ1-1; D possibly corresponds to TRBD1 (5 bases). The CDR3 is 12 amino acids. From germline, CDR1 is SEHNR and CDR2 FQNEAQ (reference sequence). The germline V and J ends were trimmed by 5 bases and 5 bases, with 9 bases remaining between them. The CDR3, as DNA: TGTGCCAGCAGCCTGGGGCGTACTGAAGCTTTCTTT. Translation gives CASSLGRTEAFF.

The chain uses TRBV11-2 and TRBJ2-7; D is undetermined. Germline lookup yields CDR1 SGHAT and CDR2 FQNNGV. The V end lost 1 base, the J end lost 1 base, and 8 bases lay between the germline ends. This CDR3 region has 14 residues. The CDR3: CASSLAPQSYEQYF. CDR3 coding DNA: TGTGCCAGCAGCTTAGCGCCCCAGTCCTACGAGCAGTACTTC.

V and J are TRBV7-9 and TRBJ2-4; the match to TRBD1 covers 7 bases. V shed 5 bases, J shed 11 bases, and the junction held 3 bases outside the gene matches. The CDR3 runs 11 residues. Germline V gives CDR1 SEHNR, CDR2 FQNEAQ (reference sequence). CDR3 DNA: TGTGCCAGCAGCCACAGGGGATTTCAGTACTTC. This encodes CASSHRGFQYF.

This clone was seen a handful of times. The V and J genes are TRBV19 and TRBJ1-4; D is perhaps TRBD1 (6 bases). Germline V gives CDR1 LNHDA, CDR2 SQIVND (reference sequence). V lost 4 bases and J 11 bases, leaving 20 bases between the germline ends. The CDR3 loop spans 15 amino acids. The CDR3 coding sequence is TGTGCCAGTAGTACCCCCGGGACACCCAGAGGGAAACTGTTTTTT. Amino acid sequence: CASSTPGTPRGKLFF.

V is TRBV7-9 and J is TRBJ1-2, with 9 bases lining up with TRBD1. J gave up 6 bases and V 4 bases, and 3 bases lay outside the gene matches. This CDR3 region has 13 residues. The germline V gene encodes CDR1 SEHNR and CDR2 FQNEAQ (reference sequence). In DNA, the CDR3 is TGTGCCAGCAGCTCCGGGACAGGGAATGGCTACACCTTC. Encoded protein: CASSSGTGNGYTF.